This T cell receptor (beta chain) comes out of a study of blood T cell repertoires in COVID-19. Turning to the study itself: Nucleic acid was either cDNA or gDNA, and it came from T cells, B-cell-depleted T cells, or PBMCs.

The V end lost 3 bases, the J end lost 1 base, and 6 bases lay between the germline ends. The CDR3 length is 13 residues. The repertoire was sequenced with immunoSEQ multiplex PCR; TCRdb's copy has only in-frame clones and lacks some. The sample consists of some 140,000 clones, over 60% of them appearing once. This chain joins TRBV12-3 or TRBV12-4 and TRBJ1-1; tentative D call: TRBD1 (5 bases). The specimen was peripheral blood. This TCR was sampled from a man aged 80 or over with acute or convalescent COVID-19. This CDR3 is CASSFGQNTEAFF. DNA of the CDR3: TGTGCCAGCAGTTTTGGACAGAACACTGAAGCTTTCTTT.